This entry is about one T cell receptor (beta chain). Its antigen is unidentified. The data originate from a study of graft-versus-host responses after intestinal transplantation. Study in general: Every recipient had anti-thymocyte globulin induction and around 3 years of tacrolimus plus steroids.

Only in-frame clones appear in the TCRdb table, and some are missing; sequencing was by immunoSEQ multiplex PCR. Here the sample spans tens of thousands of clones, roughly nine tenths being singletons. This CDR3 is built from 18 residues. Germline V gives CDR1 MNHEY, CDR2 SMNVEV (reference sequence). The ends were cut back, 6 bases at V and 4 bases at J, with 25 bases in the middle. Study observations and caveats: Detection of GvH clones occurred in recipient marrow, and some had their first appearance in ileum or blood.

V is TRBV27 and J is TRBJ1-5, with a tentative D call TRBD1 (6 bases). This sequence originates from a human donor who received an intestinal transplant. This specimen consisted of unstimulated CD8+ T cells sorted from spleen or lymph node cells, obtained before intestinal transplant. The CDR3 region has the DNA TGTGCCAGCAGCCCCCAGGCGCCAGGACAGTCGTCTAATCAGCCCCAGCATTTT. Encoded protein: CASSPQAPGQSSNQPQHF.